A selection of T cell receptor beta chains follows, all from one sample in a study of blood T cell repertoires in COVID-19. The protocol was immunoSEQ multiplex PCR, while the TCRdb copy is restricted to in-frame clones and leaves out a portion. The table includes 200,000 or so clones, roughly 90% detected once. Sequencing was carried out using PBMCs or T cells enriched from blood (not recorded which). Receptors originate from a young woman who had recovered from COVID-19. Each CDR3 is given with its conserved first and last residue. The D gene is left open where the match is weak. Clone size is not always given. Where it is, it says once, few, many or a class for expanded clones.

>.|.|TRBJ2-1|TRBV5-1
CASSLVPGSYNEQFF
TGCGCCAGCAGCCTCGTCCCCGGCTCCTACAATGAGCAGTTCTTC
>TRBD1|.|TRBJ1-1|TRBV13
CASSLDRGTEAFF
TGTGCCAGCAGTTTGGACAGGGGCACTGAAGCTTTCTTT
>.|.|TRBJ2-5|TRBV4-3
CASSPTGGRNQETQYF
TGCGCCAGCAGCCCAACCGGGGGACGGAACCAAGAGACCCAGTACTTC
>TRBD1|.|TRBJ1-4|TRBV4-3
CASSQGAGGGDETF
TGCGCCAGCAGCCAAGGCGCAGGGGGAGGTGATGAGACTTTT
>.|.|TRBJ1-5|TRBV6-5
CASREGSQPQHF
TGTGCCAGCCGGGAGGGGTCTCAGCCCCAGCATTTT
>.|once|TRBJ1-2|TRBV5-1
CASSLGTGEYYGYTF
TGCGCCAGCAGCTTAGGTACTGGGGAGTACTATGGCTACACCTTC
>.|.|TRBJ2-5|TRBV7-2
CASSPGQIRQGTQYF
TGTGCCAGCAGCCCTGGACAGATCCGCCAAGGGACCCAGTACTTC
>TRBD1|.|TRBJ1-6|TRBV10-1
CASRTSTGARSPLHF
TGCGCCAGCAGAACCTCGACAGGGGCACGGTCACCCCTCCACTTT
>TRBD1|.|TRBJ1-2|TRBV15
CATSALQGLGYGYTF
TGTGCCACCAGCGCCCTACAGGGGCTCGGCTATGGCTACACCTTC
>TRBD2|.|TRBJ2-3|TRBV4-1
CASSGLADTQYF
TGCGCCAGCAGCGGACTAGCGGATACGCAGTATTTT
>.|.|TRBJ1-2|TRBV6-6
CASSYSPGDYGYTF
TGTGCCAGCAGTTACTCTCCAGGGGACTATGGCTACACCTTC
>.|once|TRBJ1-6|TRBV19
CASSPIGTGVTDNSPLHF
TGTGCCAGTAGTCCCATCGGTACAGGAGTTACTGATAATTCACCCCTCCACTTT
>.|.|TRBJ2-6|TRBV5-1
CASSFGRGPGANVLTF
TGCGCCAGCAGCTTTGGCAGGGGACCCGGGGCCAACGTCCTGACTTTC
>TRBD1|once|TRBJ1-6|TRBV5-4
CASSWGQGNSPLHF
TGTGCCAGCAGCTGGGGACAGGGAAATTCACCCCTCCACTTT
>.|.|TRBJ1-6|TRBV13
CASGQGSSPLHF
TGTGCCAGCGGGCAGGGGAGTTCACCCCTCCACTTT
>.|.|TRBJ1-1|TRBV4-2
CASSRESGSAEAFF
TGTGCCAGCAGCCGAGAGTCAGGTTCGGCTGAAGCTTTCTTT
>TRBD1|.|TRBJ2-7|TRBV18
CASSPVTGSYEQYF
TGTGCCAGCTCACCAGTGACAGGGTCGTACGAGCAGTACTTC
>.|.|TRBJ1-2|TRBV6-5
CASRSANYGYTF
TGTGCCAGCCGATCAGCTAACTATGGCTACACCTTC
>.|.|TRBJ2-2|TRBV5-5
CASSLTSTGSSTGELFF
TGTGCCAGCAGCTTGACCTCAACGGGGTCGAGCACCGGGGAGCTGTTTTTT
>.|.|TRBJ1-1|TRBV6-5
CASGPRDDTEAFF
TGTGCCAGCGGCCCGAGGGATGACACTGAAGCTTTCTTT
>.|.|TRBJ2-3|TRBV9
CASSVSGLITDTQYF
TGTGCCAGCAGCGTCTCAGGGCTGATCACAGATACGCAGTATTTT
>.|.|TRBJ2-1|TRBV7-3
CASSLTRSSYNEQFF
TGTGCCAGCAGCTTGACACGATCCTCCTACAATGAGCAGTTCTTC
>.|.|TRBJ2-7|TRBV4-1
CASSQGGQGWYEQYF
TGCGCCAGCAGCCAAGGGGGTCAGGGTTGGTACGAGCAGTACTTC
>.|.|TRBJ1-2|TRBV7-9
CASSLISGTYGYTF
TGTGCCAGCAGCTTAATCAGCGGAACCTATGGCTACACCTTC
>TRBD2|once|TRBJ2-1|TRBV9
CASTAGGYNEQFF
TGTGCCAGCACAGCGGGGGGCTACAATGAGCAGTTCTTC
>TRBD2|.|TRBJ2-7|TRBV5-1
CASSLSGASGGSYEQYF
TGCGCCAGCAGCTTATCTGGGGCTAGCGGGGGGTCCTACGAGCAGTACTTC
>.|.|TRBJ2-1|TRBV7-2
CASSLAGGPYNEQFF
TGTGCCAGCAGCTTAGCGGGGGGGCCCTACAATGAGCAGTTCTTC
>TRBD1|.|TRBJ2-3|TRBV7-9
CASSSRVNRGPSDTQYF
TGTGCCAGCAGCTCCAGGGTGAACAGGGGGCCCTCAGATACGCAGTATTTT
>.|.|TRBJ1-2|TRBV7-9
CASSTDSDYGYTF
TGTGCCAGCAGCACCGACAGTGACTATGGCTACACCTTC
>.|.|TRBJ1-2|TRBV6-5
CASSFGSSPNYGYTF
TGTGCCAGCAGCTTCGGTTCTTCCCCTAACTATGGCTACACCTTC
>TRBD1|once|TRBJ1-1|TRBV5-6
CASSLGTGGSTFF
TGTGCCAGCAGTTTAGGGACAGGGGGTTCAACTTTCTTT
>.|.|TRBJ1-1|TRBV21-1
CASSRRTGTGKMNTEAFF
TGTGCCAGCAGCAGACGAACTGGGACAGGGAAAATGAACACTGAAGCTTTCTTT
>TRBD1|.|TRBJ2-7|TRBV4-3
CASSQGTGLYEQYF
TGCGCCAGCAGCCAAGGGACAGGGCTTTACGAGCAGTACTTC
>.|once|TRBJ1-2|TRBV5-1
CASSSPLTGFGYTF
TGCGCCAGCAGCTCACCCCTGACAGGTTTTGGCTACACCTTC
>.|.|TRBJ2-2|TRBV7-3
CASSRTATGELFF
TGTGCCAGCAGCAGGACAGCAACCGGGGAGCTGTTTTTT
>.|.|TRBJ1-5|TRBV10-2
CASRSSNQPQHF
TGCGCCAGCAGGAGTAGCAATCAGCCCCAGCATTTT
>.|.|TRBJ1-2|TRBV9
CASSVTQETNYGYTF
TGTGCCAGCAGCGTAACACAGGAGACTAACTATGGCTACACCTTC
>.|.|TRBJ2-3|TRBV21-1
CASSKTGGARSTDTQYF
TGTGCCAGCAGCAAGACCGGGGGGGCGAGGTCCACAGATACGCAGTATTTT
>.|.|TRBJ1-5|TRBV3-1/TRBV3-2
CASSHPWTVKNQPQHF
TGTGCCAGCAGCCACCCCTGGACAGTGAAAAATCAGCCCCAGCATTTT
>TRBD1|.|TRBJ2-5|TRBV7-9
CASSLGQKETQYF
TGTGCCAGCAGCTTGGGACAGAAAGAGACCCAGTACTTC
>TRBD1|.|TRBJ2-7|TRBV6-6
CASSYGTGGYEQYF
TGTGCCAGCAGTTACGGGACAGGGGGCTACGAGCAGTACTTC
>.|few|TRBJ1-4|TRBV12-3/TRBV12-4
CASSTGLNEKLFF
TGTGCCAGCAGTACAGGTCTCAATGAAAAACTGTTTTTT
>TRBD1|.|TRBJ1-2|TRBV7-9
CASSFDRGGGYTF
TGTGCCAGCAGCTTCGACAGGGGTGGTGGCTACACCTTC
>.|.|TRBJ1-3|TRBV6-5
CASRYGCCSGNTIYF
TGTGCCAGCAGGTATGGCTGCTGCTCTGGAAACACCATATATTTT
>.|.|TRBJ2-5|TRBV13
CASSLAEQETQYF
TGTGCCAGCAGCTTAGCGGAGCAAGAGACCCAGTACTTC
>.|.|TRBJ2-5|TRBV5-6
CASSLSSGETQYF
TGTGCCAGCAGCTTGAGCTCCGGAGAGACCCAGTACTTC
>TRBD2|.|TRBJ2-5|TRBV13
CASSPGLAVYQETQYF
TGTGCCAGCAGCCCTGGACTAGCGGTGTACCAAGAGACCCAGTACTTC
>.|.|TRBJ2-3|TRBV11-3
CASSLSYGGPKRGTDTQYF
TGTGCCAGCAGCTTGTCGTACGGGGGGCCTAAAAGGGGCACAGATACGCAGTATTTT
>.|.|TRBJ1-6|TRBV5-1
CASSSERQDSPLHF
TGCGCCAGCAGCTCGGAACGACAGGATTCACCCCTCCACTTT
>TRBD1|.|TRBJ2-5|TRBV6-5
CASSSPYRGQETQYF
TGTGCCAGCAGTTCCCCCTACAGGGGGCAAGAGACCCAGTACTTC